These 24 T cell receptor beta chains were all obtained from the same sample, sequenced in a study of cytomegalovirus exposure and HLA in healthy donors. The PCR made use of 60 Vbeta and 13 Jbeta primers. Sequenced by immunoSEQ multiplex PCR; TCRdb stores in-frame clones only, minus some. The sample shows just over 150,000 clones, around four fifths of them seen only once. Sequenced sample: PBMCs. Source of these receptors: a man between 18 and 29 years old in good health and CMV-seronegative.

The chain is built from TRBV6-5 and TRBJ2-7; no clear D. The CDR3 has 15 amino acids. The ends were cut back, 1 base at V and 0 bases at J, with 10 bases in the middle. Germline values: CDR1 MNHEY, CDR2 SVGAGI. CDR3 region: CASSYYRTVSYEQYF. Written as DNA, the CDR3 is TGTGCCAGCAGTTACTACAGAACAGTCTCCTACGAGCAGTACTTC.

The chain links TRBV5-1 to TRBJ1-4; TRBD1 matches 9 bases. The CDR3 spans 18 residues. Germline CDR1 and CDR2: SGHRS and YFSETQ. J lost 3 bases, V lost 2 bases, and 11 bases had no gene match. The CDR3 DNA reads TGCGCCAGCAGCTTAGGACAGGGGATCCGTACGGCTAATGAAAAACTGTTTTTT. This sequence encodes CASSLGQGIRTANEKLFF.

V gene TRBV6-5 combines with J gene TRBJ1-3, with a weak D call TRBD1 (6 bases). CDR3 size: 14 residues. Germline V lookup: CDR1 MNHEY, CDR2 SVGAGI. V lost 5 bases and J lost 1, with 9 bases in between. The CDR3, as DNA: TGTGCCAGCAGTAGGGGACAATCTGGAAACACCATATATTTT. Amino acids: CASSRGQSGNTIYF.

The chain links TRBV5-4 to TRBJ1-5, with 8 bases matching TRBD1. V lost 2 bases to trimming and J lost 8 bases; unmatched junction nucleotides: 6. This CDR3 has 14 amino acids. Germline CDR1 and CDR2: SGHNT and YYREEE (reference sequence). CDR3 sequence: CASSFAGGAEPQHF. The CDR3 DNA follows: TGTGCCAGCAGCTTTGCAGGGGGCGCGGAGCCCCAGCATTTT. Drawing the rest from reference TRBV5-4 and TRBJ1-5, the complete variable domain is ETGVTQSPTHLIKTRGQQVTLRCSSQSGHNTVSWYQQALGQGPQFIFQYYREEENGRGNFPPRFSGLQFPNYSSELNVNALELDDSALYLCASSFAGGAEPQHFGDGTRLSIL.

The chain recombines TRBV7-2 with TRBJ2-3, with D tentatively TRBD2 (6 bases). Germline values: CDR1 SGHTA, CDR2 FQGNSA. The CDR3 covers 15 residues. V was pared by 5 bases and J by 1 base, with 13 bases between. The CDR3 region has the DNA TGTGCCAGCAGCACTAGCACTCGGGGCACAGATACGCAGTATTTT. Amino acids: CASSTSTRGTDTQYF.

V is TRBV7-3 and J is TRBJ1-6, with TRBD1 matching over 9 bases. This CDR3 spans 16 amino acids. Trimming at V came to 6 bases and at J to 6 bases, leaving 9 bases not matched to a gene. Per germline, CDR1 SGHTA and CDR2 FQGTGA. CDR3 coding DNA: TGTGCCAGCAGACCGGGACAGGGAGACCGTAATTCACCCCTCCACTTT. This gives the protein CASRPGQGDRNSPLHF.

The CDR3 region is CSVQGSSYNEQFF. As DNA, the CDR3 is TGCAGCGTTCAGGGGAGCTCCTACAATGAGCAGTTCTTC. The gene calls are TRBV29-1 and TRBJ2-1; a weak D match, TRBD1 (6 bases). The CDR3 is 13 amino acids. The ends were cut back, 5 bases at V and 0 bases at J, with 8 bases in the middle. The germline V gene encodes CDR1 SQVTM and CDR2 ANQGSEA.

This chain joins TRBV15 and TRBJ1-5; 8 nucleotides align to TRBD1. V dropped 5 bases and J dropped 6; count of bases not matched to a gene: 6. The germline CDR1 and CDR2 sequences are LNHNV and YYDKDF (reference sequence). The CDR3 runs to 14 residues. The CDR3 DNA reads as TGTGCCACCAGCGCCCGACAGGGGAGTCAGCCCCAGCATTTT. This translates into CATSARQGSQPQHF.

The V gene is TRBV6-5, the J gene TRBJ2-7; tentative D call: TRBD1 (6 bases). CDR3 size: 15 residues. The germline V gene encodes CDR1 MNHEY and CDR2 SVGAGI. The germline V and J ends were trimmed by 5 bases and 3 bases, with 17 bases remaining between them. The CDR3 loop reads CASSQTGSPNYEQYF. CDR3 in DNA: TGTGCCAGCAGTCAAACAGGGTCCCCAAACTACGAGCAGTACTTC.

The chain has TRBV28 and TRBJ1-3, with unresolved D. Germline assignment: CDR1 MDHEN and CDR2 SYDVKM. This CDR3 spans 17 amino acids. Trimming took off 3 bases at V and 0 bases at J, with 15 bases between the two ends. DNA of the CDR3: TGTGCCAGCAGTTTCCCAGCGAAGGACTTCTCTGGAAACACCATATATTTT. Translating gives CASSFPAKDFSGNTIYF.

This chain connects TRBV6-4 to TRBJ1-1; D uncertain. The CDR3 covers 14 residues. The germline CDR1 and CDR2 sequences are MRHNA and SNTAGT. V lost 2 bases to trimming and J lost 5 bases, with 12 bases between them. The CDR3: CASSDRPGATEAFF. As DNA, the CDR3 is TGTGCCAGCAGTGACCGTCCGGGAGCAACTGAAGCTTTCTTT.

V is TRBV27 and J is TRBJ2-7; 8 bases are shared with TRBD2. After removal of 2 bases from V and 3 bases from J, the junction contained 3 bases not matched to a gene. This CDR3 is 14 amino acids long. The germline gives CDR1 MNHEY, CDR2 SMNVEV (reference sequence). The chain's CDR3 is CASSLTSGSYEQYF. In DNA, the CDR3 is TGTGCCAGCAGTTTAACTAGCGGCAGCTACGAGCAGTACTTC.

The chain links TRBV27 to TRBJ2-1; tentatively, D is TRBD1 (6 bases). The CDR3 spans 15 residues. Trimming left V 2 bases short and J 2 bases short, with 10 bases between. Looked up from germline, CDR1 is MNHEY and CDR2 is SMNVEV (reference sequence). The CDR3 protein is CASSLGGPPYNEQFF. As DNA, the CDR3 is TGTGCCAGCAGTTTAGGGGGCCCTCCCTACAATGAGCAGTTCTTC.

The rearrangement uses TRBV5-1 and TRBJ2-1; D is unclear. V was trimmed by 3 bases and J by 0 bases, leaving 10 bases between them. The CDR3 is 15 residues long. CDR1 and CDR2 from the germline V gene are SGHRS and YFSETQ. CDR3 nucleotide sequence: TGCGCCAGCAGCTCAAGCACGAGCTCCTACAATGAGCAGTTCTTC. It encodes CASSSSTSSYNEQFF.

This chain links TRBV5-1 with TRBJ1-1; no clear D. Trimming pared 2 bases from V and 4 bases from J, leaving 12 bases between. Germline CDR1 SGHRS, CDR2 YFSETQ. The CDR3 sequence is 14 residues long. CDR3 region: CASSFVEAGTEAFF. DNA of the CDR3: TGCGCCAGCAGCTTTGTCGAGGCGGGCACTGAAGCTTTCTTT.

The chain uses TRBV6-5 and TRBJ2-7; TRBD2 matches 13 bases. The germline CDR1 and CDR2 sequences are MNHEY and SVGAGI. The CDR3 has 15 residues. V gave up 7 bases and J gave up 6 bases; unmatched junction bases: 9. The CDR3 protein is CASTALLAGGGEQYF. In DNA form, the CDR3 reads TGTGCCAGCACCGCACTACTAGCGGGAGGGGGCGAGCAGTACTTC.

The CDR3 DNA sequence: TGTGCCAGCAGTTCTAACGGGGACATTCAGTACTTC. Its protein is CASSSNGDIQYF. This chain joins TRBV11-2 and TRBJ2-4, with D perhaps TRBD2 (5 bases). Germline lookup yields CDR1 SGHAT and CDR2 FQNNGV. This CDR3 region has 12 residues. Trimming left V 6 bases short and J 8 bases short, with 11 bases between.

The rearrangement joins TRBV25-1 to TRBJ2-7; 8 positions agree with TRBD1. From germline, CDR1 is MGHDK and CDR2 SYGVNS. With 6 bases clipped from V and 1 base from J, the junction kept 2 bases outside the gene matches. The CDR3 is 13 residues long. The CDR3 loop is CASSDRGSYEQYF. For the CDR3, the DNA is TGTGCCAGCAGCGACAGGGGATCCTACGAGCAGTACTTC.

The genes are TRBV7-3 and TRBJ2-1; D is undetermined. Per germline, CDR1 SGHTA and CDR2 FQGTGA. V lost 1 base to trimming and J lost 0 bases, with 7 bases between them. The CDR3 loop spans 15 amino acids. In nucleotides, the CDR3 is TGTGCCAGCAGCTTAAGAGGATCCTCCTACAATGAGCAGTTCTTC. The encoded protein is CASSLRGSSYNEQFF.

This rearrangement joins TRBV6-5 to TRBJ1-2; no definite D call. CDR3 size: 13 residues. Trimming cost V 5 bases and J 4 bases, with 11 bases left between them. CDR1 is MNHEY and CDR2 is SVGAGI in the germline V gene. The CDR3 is CASSEARVYGYTF. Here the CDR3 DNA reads TGTGCCAGCAGTGAAGCGCGGGTCTATGGCTACACCTTC.

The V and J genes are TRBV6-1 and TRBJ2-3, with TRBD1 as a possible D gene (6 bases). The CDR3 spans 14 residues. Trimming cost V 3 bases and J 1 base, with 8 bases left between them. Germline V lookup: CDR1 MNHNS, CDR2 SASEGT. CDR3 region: CASSEYRGTDTQYF. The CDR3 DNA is TGTGCCAGCAGTGAGTACAGGGGCACAGATACGCAGTATTTT.

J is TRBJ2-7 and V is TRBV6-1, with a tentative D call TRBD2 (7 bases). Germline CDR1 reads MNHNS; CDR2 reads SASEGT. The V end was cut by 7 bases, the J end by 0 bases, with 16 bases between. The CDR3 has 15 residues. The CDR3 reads CASKITGGNSYEQYF. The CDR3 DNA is TGTGCCAGCAAAATCACGGGGGGCAACTCCTACGAGCAGTACTTC.

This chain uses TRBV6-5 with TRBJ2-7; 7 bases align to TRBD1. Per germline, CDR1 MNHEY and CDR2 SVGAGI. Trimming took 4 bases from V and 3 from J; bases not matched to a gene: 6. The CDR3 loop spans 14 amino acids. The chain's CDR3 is CASSFGDSDYEQYF. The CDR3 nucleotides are TGTGCCAGCAGTTTCGGGGACAGCGACTACGAGCAGTACTTC.

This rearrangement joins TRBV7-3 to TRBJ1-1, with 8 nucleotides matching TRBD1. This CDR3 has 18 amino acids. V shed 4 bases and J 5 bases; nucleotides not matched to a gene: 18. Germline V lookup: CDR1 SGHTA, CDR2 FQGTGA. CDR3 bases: TGTGCCAGCAGCTCCCTTGACCCGACAGGGGAGACGGGGACTGAAGCTTTCTTT. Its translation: CASSSLDPTGETGTEAFF.